This entry features one T cell receptor beta chain sequence. No antigen is known for it. Germline V gene data show CDR1 as MNHEY and CDR2 as SMNVEV (reference sequence). This CDR3 is 15 amino acids long. With 7 bases removed from V and 6 bases from J, the gap between germline ends came to 16 bases. The record originates from a study of PD-1 blockade in classical Hodgkin lymphoma. Whole-study context: Patients were dosed intravenously with nivolumab at 3 mg/kg every 2 weeks.

Some clones are missing from TCRdb's copy, which holds only in-frame ones; the method was immunoSEQ multiplex PCR. The data contain 25,000 to 35,000 clones, around four fifths of them seen just once; the ten biggest clones take up around 0.85%. Findings and caveats of the study: In CD4+ cells, TCR diversity went up significantly by C4D1, but in CD8+ cells it did not. Nivolumab initiated under 1 year post-ASCT led to patient exclusion.

Time point meaning: cycle 4 day 1 (C4D1), after less than 7 weeks of nivolumab. Every patient relapsed after autologous stem cell transplantation, and brentuximab vedotin exposure varied. By magnetic negative selection, CD4+ T cells were purified from thawed PBMCs. The patients, who had relapsed/refractory classical Hodgkin lymphoma, achieved best responses of complete response, partial response or progressive disease. The clonotype originates from a human donor with classical Hodgkin lymphoma. The genes are TRBV27 and TRBJ1-6, with a possible D match to TRBD1 (6 bases). The material sequenced was CD4+ T cells from blood, taken before the fourth cycle of nivolumab. CDR3 DNA: TGTGCCAGCACCTTCGGGGGGCGAATTAATTCACCCCTCCACTTT. Translated: CASTFGGRINSPLHF.